This T cell receptor beta chain originates from a study of cytomegalovirus exposure and HLA in healthy donors. Overall study results and limits: Solely CMV serostatus was available to characterize immune exposure.

On this clone itself: What it binds is not known.

Germline loops: CDR1 SGHTA, CDR2 FQGNSA. This CDR3 is built from 17 residues. V lost 5 bases and J lost 2; bases outside the gene matches: 8. Primers included in the PCR were 60 Vbeta and 13 Jbeta primers. The table came from immunoSEQ multiplex PCR; TCRdb's copy has only in-frame clones and leaves some out. This sample contains 85,000 to 90,000 clones. Sequencing was performed on PBMCs. The receptor comes from a man aged 50-59 years in good health and CMV-seropositive. The chain employs TRBV7-2 and TRBJ2-1, with 11 bases aligning to TRBD2. The CDR3 region has the DNA TGTGCCAGCAGCCCAGCCGGACTAGCGGGCACCTACAATGAGCAGTTCTTC. Protein sequence: CASSPAGLAGTYNEQFF.